The text below deals with one TCR beta chain. Its antigen is not identified. This entry is derived from a study of post-analysis software for immune sequencing data. About the research overall: The patients showed relapsing-remitting, secondary progressive and progressive-relapsing multiple sclerosis courses. Study-level points and caveats: Several TRBV segments (TRBV5-6, TRBV5-1 and TRBV20-1 among them) occurred more frequently in patients than in controls.

Unique molecular identifiers tagged the TCR beta cDNA libraries. Out of roughly 0.85 to 10 million T cells, 480,000 or so cDNA molecules were generated. TCRdb processed the PCR reads anew with MiXCR; each CDR3 protein has one entry. This sample has roughly 400,000 distinct CDR3 sequences, with 39% found just once. Trimming removed 0 bases from V and 8 bases from J; junction bases left unmatched: 6. Germline V gene lookup returns CDR1 SGDLS and CDR2 YYNGEE. CDR3 length equals 15 residues. The sample taken for sequencing was blood. The TCR was taken from a girl between 2 and 10 years old with multiple sclerosis. This chain joins TRBV9 and TRBJ2-1, with 9 bases lining up with TRBD2. CDR3 DNA: TGTGCCAGCAGCGTAGGGACTAGCGTCTGGGATGAGCAGTTCTTC. Protein product: CASSVGTSVWDEQFF.